Shown below are 21 T cell receptor beta chains from a single sample sequenced in a study of T cell repertoires in cytomegalovirus infection. Their recognized antigens are unknown. TCRdb itself ran the reads through MiXCR, one entry per CDR3 protein. Of fewer than 350,000 distinct CDR3 sequences listed, roughly 29% are singletons. The sequenced sample was cultured PBMCs, obtained from culture after CMV antigen stimulation. These TCRs come from a human donor in good health (CMV status not recorded). Some clones in this sample may be carry-over from other donors' samples.

V and J are TRBV7-9 and TRBJ2-1; a possible D gene is TRBD2 (5 bases). The V end lost 1 base, the J end lost 6 bases, and 13 bases lay between the germline ends. The CDR3 contains 15 residues. Per germline, CDR1 SEHNR and CDR2 FQNEAQ (reference sequence). This CDR3 reads CASSLGVGRGNEQFF. CDR3 bases: TGTGCCAGCAGCTTAGGGGTGGGCCGGGGCAATGAGCAGTTCTTC.

This clonotype was found a few times. The V gene is TRBV6-5, the J gene TRBJ2-5; 9 nucleotides line up with TRBD2. CDR1 is MNHEY, CDR2 SVGAGI, per germline. The CDR3 is 19 amino acids. Trimming cost V 2 bases and J 1 base; bases outside gene matches: 14. The CDR3 loop reads CASSYGQPGLASFQETQYF. The CDR3 nucleotides are TGTGCCAGCAGTTACGGGCAGCCCGGACTAGCGAGCTTCCAAGAGACCCAGTACTTC.

This clonotype was picked up many times. The V and J genes are TRBV10-3 and TRBJ2-7; 8 bases fit TRBD1. The CDR3 is 13 residues long. V lost 4 bases to trimming and J lost 3 bases; unmatched junction nucleotides: 2. From germline, CDR1 is ENHRY and CDR2 SYGVKD. In DNA, the CDR3 is TGTGCCATCAGTGGACAGGGGAACTACGAGCAGTACTTC. It translates to CAISGQGNYEQYF.

This clonotype was found many times. The gene calls are TRBV7-2 and TRBJ1-2, with D perhaps TRBD1 (5 bases). Per the germline V gene, CDR1 is SGHTA and CDR2 is FQGNSA. The CDR3 sequence is 13 residues long. The V gene lost 5 bases and the J gene lost 8 bases, with 15 bases spanning the gap. In DNA form, the CDR3 reads TGTGCCAGCAGCCCCTCCTCAGGGTCGGGCTACACCTTC. It codes for CASSPSSGSGYTF.

J is TRBJ1-1 and V is TRBV20-1; 7 positions match TRBD1. The CDR3 totals 13 residues. Germline CDR1 and CDR2: DFQATT and SNEGSKA (reference sequence). The J segment lost 1 base and the V segment lost 6 bases, leaving 5 bases of the junction unmatched. CDR3 sequence: CSALTGANTEAFF. CDR3 DNA: TGCAGTGCGCTTACAGGGGCGAACACTGAAGCTTTCTTT.

This clonotype was observed at least ten times. The chain joins TRBV7-6 to TRBJ1-2; TRBD1 matches 9 bases. V lost 5 bases and J lost 2; bases outside the gene matches: 3. Germline values: CDR1 SGHVS, CDR2 FNYEAQ. The CDR3 sequence is 14 residues long. In nucleotides, the CDR3 is TGTGCCAGCAGCCCCGGACAGGGGAACTATGGCTACACCTTC. The encoded protein is CASSPGQGNYGYTF.

In this sample, this clonotype turned up a few times. The rearrangement uses TRBV7-6 and TRBJ2-2; D is possibly TRBD2 (6 bases). The CDR3 runs to 15 residues. V was pared by 3 bases and J by 5 bases, with 13 bases between. The germline CDR1 and CDR2 sequences are SGHVS and FNYEAQ. CDR3: CASSFRQGGTGELFF. CDR3 sequence (DNA): TGTGCCAGCAGCTTTAGGCAGGGAGGAACCGGGGAGCTGTTTTTT.

V is TRBV11-1 and J is TRBJ1-1; D gene ambiguous. The length of the CDR3 is 14 residues. Between the trimmed V and J ends, which lost 1 base and 3 bases, there was a span of 9 bases. Germline V gene lookup returns CDR1 SGHAT and CDR2 FQDESV (reference sequence). CDR3 sequence (DNA): TGTGCCAGCAGCTTAGGTCGGGTCGACACTGAAGCTTTCTTT. Protein product: CASSLGRVDTEAFF.

The chain links TRBV9 to TRBJ1-5; no definite D call. The V gene lost 0 bases and the J gene lost 7 bases, with 11 bases spanning the gap. Germline CDR1 reads SGDLS; CDR2 reads YYNGEE. This CDR3 comprises 14 residues. CDR3 nucleotides: TGTGCCAGCAGCGTAGGGAAATCTCCCCAGCCCCAGCATTTT. Protein product: CASSVGKSPQPQHF. Full variable domain (missing parts from reference TRBV9 and TRBJ1-5): DSGVTQTPKHLITATGQRVTLRCSPRSGDLSVYWYQQSLDQGLQFLIQYYNGEERAKGNILERFSAQQFPDLHSELNLSSLELGDSALYFCASSVGKSPQPQHFGDGTRLSIL.

This clonotype was counted ten times or more. J is TRBJ2-7 and V is TRBV14; D gene ambiguous. Trimming stripped 1 base from V and 6 bases from J, with 13 bases between. Germline V gene data show CDR1 as SGHDN and CDR2 as FVKESK. The CDR3 consists of 14 residues. CDR3 sequence (DNA): TGTGCCAGCAGCCAAGGGTCCCCTTGGGGCGAGCAGTACTTC. Its protein is CASSQGSPWGEQYF.

The sample holds a few counts of this clonotype. The chain has TRBV7-8 and TRBJ1-2, with 7 bases fitting TRBD1. Germline-derived CDR1 and CDR2 are SGHVS and FQNEAQ. The CDR3 has 15 amino acids. V shed 2 bases and J 1 base; nucleotides not matched to a gene: 4. DNA for the CDR3: TGTGCCAGCAGCTTAAACCGGGACAGTAACTATGGCTACACCTTC. Translation: CASSLNRDSNYGYTF.

In the case of this clonotype: One end of the junction varies from germline; a read error may be responsible. This rearrangement joins TRBV7-3 to TRBJ1-1; D uncertain. The CDR3 totals 13 residues. In germline, CDR1 is SGHTA, CDR2 FQGTGA. The chain's CDR3 is CASSLPMEESRRF. As DNA, the CDR3 is TGTGCCAGCAGCTTACCGATGGAGGAAAGCCGGCGGTTT.

This chain connects TRBV28 to TRBJ1-2; D remains ambiguous. CDR3 size: 13 residues. Germline V lookup: CDR1 MDHEN, CDR2 SYDVKM. V shed 5 bases and J shed 6 bases, with 13 bases lying between them. Written as DNA, the CDR3 is TGTGCCAGCAGTGAAACGGGTGTTGATGGCTACACCTTC. Protein sequence: CASSETGVDGYTF.

V usage is TRBV28 and J usage is TRBJ1-3; no firm D call. With 5 bases removed from V and 4 bases from J, the gap between germline ends came to 15 bases. Germline assignment: CDR1 MDHEN and CDR2 SYDVKM. The CDR3 runs to 15 residues. CDR3 amino acids: CASSPPGAAGNTIYF. CDR3 nucleotides: TGTGCCAGCAGTCCCCCGGGCGCAGCAGGAAACACCATATATTTT.

This clonotype was seen a handful of times. The J gene is TRBJ1-4, the V gene TRBV7-2; D might be TRBD1 (6 bases). V was trimmed by 5 bases and J by 3 bases, leaving 13 bases between them. This CDR3 region has 15 residues. Germline V CDR1 and CDR2: SGHTA, FQGNSA. The CDR3 is CASSLSGVSNEKLFF. The CDR3 DNA reads as TGTGCCAGCAGCCTCTCAGGGGTATCTAATGAAAAACTGTTTTTT.

This clonotype occurred many times. The chain employs TRBV7-2 and TRBJ1-2; the D is unclear. V was shortened by 8 bases and J by 2 bases, with 9 bases between the two germline ends. The length of the CDR3 is 12 residues. CDR1 SGHTA and CDR2 FQGNSA come from the germline V gene. The CDR3 DNA sequence: TGTGCCAGCGGCAGGCCGAACTATGGCTACACCTTC. Protein product: CASGRPNYGYTF.

The sample holds many counts of this clonotype. The V call is TRBV28, the J call TRBJ2-7; 7 bases align to TRBD2. V shed 7 bases and J 4 bases; nucleotides not matched to a gene: 7. The CDR3 length is 13 residues. Germline CDR1 and CDR2: MDHEN and SYDVKM. Written as DNA, the CDR3 is TGTGCCAGCATTGGGGGGAGGGGATACGAGCAGTACTTC. Amino acids: CASIGGRGYEQYF.

This clonotype was seen many times. This chain joins TRBV7-4 and TRBJ2-3; D is undetermined. CDR3 length: 17 residues. The germline V and J ends were trimmed by 5 bases and 3 bases, with 21 bases remaining between them. Germline lookup yields CDR1 SGHVT and CDR2 SQSDAQ. CDR3 in DNA: TGTGCCAGCAGCCCCCCTCTCGGTGGTGCCGGAACAGATACGCAGTATTTT. As protein: CASSPPLGGAGTDTQYF.

A note on this clonotype: This may be a read error: a much more frequent sequence differs by one nucleotide. The chain couples TRBV6-2 or TRBV6-3 to TRBJ1-2, with D perhaps TRBD1 (6 bases). V dropped 4 bases and J dropped 8 bases, with 20 bases sitting between them. This CDR3 is built from 15 residues. CDR1 is MNHEY, CDR2 SVGEGT, per germline. The CDR3 DNA is TGTGCCAGCAGTTGGGGCCGGACAGCCGGATTGGGCTACACCTTC. This sequence encodes CASSWGRTAGLGYTF.

This clonotype was recorded a few times. The V call is TRBV6-2 or TRBV6-3, the J call TRBJ2-2; 10 nucleotides align to TRBD1. CDR1 and CDR2 from the germline V gene are MNHEY and SVGEGT. V was clipped by 6 bases and J by 7 bases; unmatched bases: 8. This CDR3 contains 15 residues. CDR3 nucleotide sequence: TGTGCCAGCAGCCCTTTGGGACAGGGGATCGGGGAGCTGTTTTTT. As protein: CASSPLGQGIGELFF.

This clonotype was detected ten times or more. The CDR3, as DNA: TGTGCCAGCAGCCCGGGACTAGCGGGGGACTACGAGCAGTACTTC. Its translation is CASSPGLAGDYEQYF. The genes are TRBV7-6 and TRBJ2-7, with 14 positions matching TRBD2. This CDR3 spans 15 amino acids. CDR1 and CDR2 (germline): SGHVS, FNYEAQ. After removal of 5 bases from V and 3 bases from J, the junction contained 3 bases not matched to a gene.